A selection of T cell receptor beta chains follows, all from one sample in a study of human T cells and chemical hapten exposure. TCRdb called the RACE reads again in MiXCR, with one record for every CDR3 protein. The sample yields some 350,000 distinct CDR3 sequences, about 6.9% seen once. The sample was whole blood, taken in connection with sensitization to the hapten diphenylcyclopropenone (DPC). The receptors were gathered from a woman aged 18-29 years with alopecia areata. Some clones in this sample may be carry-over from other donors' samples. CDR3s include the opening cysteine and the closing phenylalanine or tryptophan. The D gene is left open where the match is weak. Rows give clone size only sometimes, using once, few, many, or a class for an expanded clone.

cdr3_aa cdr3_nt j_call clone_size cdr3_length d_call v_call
CASSASDVVRETQYF TGTGCCAGCAGCGCCTCGGACGTAGTCAGAGAGACCCAGTACTTC TRBJ2-5 few 15 NA TRBV9
CASSYSMDAPYEQYF TGTGCCAGCAGTTACTCGATGGACGCACCCTACGAGCAGTACTTC TRBJ2-7 many 15 NA TRBV6-5
CSVDTGEAQHF TGCAGCGTTGACACAGGGGAGGCCCAGCATTTT TRBJ1-5 many 11 TRBD1 TRBV29-1
CASSSVPGQGTDTQYF TGTGCCAGCAGCTCCGTCCCGGGACAGGGAACAGATACGCAGTATTTT TRBJ2-3 NA 16 TRBD1 TRBV6-2/TRBV6-3
CASREGGDYGYTF TGTGCCAGCAGGGAAGGGGGGGACTATGGCTACACCTTC TRBJ1-2 few 13 NA TRBV6-5
CASSHLAGASLNYGYTF TGTGCCAGCAGCCACTTAGCCGGGGCCTCGCTTAACTATGGCTACACCTTC TRBJ1-2 few 17 NA TRBV3-1
CASSPDRSVGPF TGTGCCAGCAGTCCTGACAGGTCGGTGGGCCCGTTT TRBJ2-3 few 12 NA TRBV28
CASSASDRTEAFF TGTGCCAGCAGTGCATCGGACCGAACTGAAGCTTTCTTT TRBJ1-1 NA 13 NA TRBV6-1
CASSLPGSENQPQHF TGTGCCAGCAGTCTCCCGGGAAGTGAAAATCAGCCCCAGCATTTT TRBJ1-5 NA 15 NA TRBV28
CASSFRETGELFF TGTGCCAGCAGTTTCAGGGAAACCGGGGAGCTGTTTTTT TRBJ2-2 few 13 NA TRBV12-3/TRBV12-4
CASSFESTDTQYF TGTGCCAGCAGCTTTGAGAGCACAGATACGCAGTATTTT TRBJ2-3 many 13 NA TRBV7-9
CASSFAGGGYTF TGTGCCAGCAGTTTCGCAGGGGGAGGCTACACCTTC TRBJ1-2 NA 12 TRBD1 TRBV12-3/TRBV12-4
CSAWTGDNYGYTF TGCAGCGCCTGGACAGGAGATAACTATGGCTACACCTTC TRBJ1-2 few 13 TRBD1 TRBV29-1
CASSQDGGLTEAFF TGCGCCAGCAGCCAAGATGGTGGGTTGACTGAAGCTTTCTTT TRBJ1-1 NA 14 NA TRBV4-3
CASSAGGPYEQFF TGCGCCAGCTCGGCGGGGGGGCCGTATGAGCAGTTCTTC TRBJ2-1 few 13 TRBD2 TRBV5-1
CASSPLTSNQPQHF TGTGCCAGCAGTCCCCTCACTAGCAATCAGCCCCAGCATTTT TRBJ1-5 many 14 NA TRBV27
CAISKDREVNTEAFF TGTGCCATCAGTAAGGACAGGGAAGTGAACACTGAAGCTTTCTTT TRBJ1-1 many 15 TRBD1 TRBV10-3
CASSPWGVGKNIQYF TGTGCCAGCAGCCCTTGGGGGGTCGGCAAAAACATTCAGTACTTC TRBJ2-4 NA 15 NA TRBV13